This T cell receptor beta chain was recovered during a study of T cell responses to AZD1222 COVID-19 vaccine. Generated by immunoSEQ multiplex PCR, the TCRdb table keeps only in-frame clones and is missing some. This sample has 110,000 to 150,000 clones; about 90% occur once, and the top ten carry roughly 3.8%. A note on this clone: The antigen is not known.

Study conclusions and caveats: Regions left unmutated in variants are reportedly the target of nearly half of spike-specific TCRs.

The CDR3 is 14 residues long. Germline assignment: CDR1 KGHSH and CDR2 LQKENI. V lost 1 base to trimming and J lost 8 bases; unmatched junction nucleotides: 5. The chain combines TRBV18 with TRBJ1-2; TRBD1 matches at 9 bases. This receptor was identified in an adult in good health. This specimen was peripheral blood, taken on day 0 of AZD1222 vaccination. The CDR3 nucleotides are TGTGCCAGCTCACCACTGGGACAGGGTGAGGGCTACACCTTC. It yields the protein CASSPLGQGEGYTF.